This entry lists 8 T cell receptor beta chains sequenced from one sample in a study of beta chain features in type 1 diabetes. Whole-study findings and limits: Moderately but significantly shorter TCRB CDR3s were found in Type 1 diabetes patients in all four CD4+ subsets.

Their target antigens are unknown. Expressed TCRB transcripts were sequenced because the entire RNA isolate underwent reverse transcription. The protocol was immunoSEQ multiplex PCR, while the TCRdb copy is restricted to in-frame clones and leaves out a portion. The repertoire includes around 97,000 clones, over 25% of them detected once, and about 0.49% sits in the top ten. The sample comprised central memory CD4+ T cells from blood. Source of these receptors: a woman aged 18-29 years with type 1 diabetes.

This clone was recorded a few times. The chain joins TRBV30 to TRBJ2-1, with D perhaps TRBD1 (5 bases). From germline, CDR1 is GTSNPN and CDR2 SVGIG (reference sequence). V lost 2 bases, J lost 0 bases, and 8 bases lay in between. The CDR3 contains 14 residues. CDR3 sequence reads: CAWSHRSSYNEQFF. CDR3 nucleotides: TGTGCCTGGAGTCACAGGAGCTCCTACAATGAGCAGTTCTTC.

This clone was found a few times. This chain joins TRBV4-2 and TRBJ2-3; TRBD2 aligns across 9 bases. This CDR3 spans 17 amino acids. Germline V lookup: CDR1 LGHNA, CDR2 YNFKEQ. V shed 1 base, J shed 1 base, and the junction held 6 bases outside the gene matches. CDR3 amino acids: CASSQAVTSGGTDTQYF. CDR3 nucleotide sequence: TGTGCCAGCAGCCAAGCCGTGACTAGCGGAGGCACAGATACGCAGTATTTT.

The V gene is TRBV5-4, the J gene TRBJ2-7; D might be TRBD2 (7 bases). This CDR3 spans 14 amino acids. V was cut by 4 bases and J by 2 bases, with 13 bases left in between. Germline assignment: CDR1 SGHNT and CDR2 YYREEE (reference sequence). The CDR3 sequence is CASSPGGQTYEQYF. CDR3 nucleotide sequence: TGTGCCAGCAGCCCCGGGGGGCAAACCTACGAGCAGTACTTC.

The CDR3 here is CAISESTHSYYGYTF. CDR3 nucleotide sequence: TGTGCCATCAGTGAGTCAACGCACAGCTACTATGGCTACACCTTC. The V gene is TRBV10-3, the J gene TRBJ1-2; D remains ambiguous. V lost 0 bases and J 3 bases, leaving 11 bases between the germline ends. This CDR3 has 15 amino acids. Germline lookup yields CDR1 ENHRY and CDR2 SYGVKD.

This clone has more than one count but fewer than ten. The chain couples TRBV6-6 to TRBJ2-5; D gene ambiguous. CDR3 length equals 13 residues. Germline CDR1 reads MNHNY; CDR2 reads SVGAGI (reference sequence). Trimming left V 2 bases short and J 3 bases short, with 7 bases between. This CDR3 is CASSYGSKETQYF. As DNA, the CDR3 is TGTGCCAGCAGTTACGGCAGTAAAGAGACCCAGTACTTC.

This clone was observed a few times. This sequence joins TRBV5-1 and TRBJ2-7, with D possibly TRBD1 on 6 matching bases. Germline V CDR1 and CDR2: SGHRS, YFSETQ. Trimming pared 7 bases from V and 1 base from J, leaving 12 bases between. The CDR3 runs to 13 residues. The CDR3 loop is CASRRDTSYEQYV. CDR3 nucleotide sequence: TGCGCCAGCCGTCGGGACACATCCTACGAGCAGTACGTC.

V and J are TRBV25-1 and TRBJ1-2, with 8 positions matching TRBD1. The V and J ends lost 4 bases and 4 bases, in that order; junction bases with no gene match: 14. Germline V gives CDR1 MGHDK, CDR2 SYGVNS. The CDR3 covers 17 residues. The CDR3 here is CASSVQFGQGGIYGYTF. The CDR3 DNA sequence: TGTGCCAGCAGTGTACAATTCGGACAGGGTGGGATCTATGGCTACACCTTC.

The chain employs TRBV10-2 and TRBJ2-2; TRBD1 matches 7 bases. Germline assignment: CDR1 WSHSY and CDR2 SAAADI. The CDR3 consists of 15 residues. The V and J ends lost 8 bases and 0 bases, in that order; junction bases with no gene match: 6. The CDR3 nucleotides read TGCGCCAGCCGAAAAGGGGGCGCGAACACCGGGGAGCTGTTTTTT. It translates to CASRKGGANTGELFF.